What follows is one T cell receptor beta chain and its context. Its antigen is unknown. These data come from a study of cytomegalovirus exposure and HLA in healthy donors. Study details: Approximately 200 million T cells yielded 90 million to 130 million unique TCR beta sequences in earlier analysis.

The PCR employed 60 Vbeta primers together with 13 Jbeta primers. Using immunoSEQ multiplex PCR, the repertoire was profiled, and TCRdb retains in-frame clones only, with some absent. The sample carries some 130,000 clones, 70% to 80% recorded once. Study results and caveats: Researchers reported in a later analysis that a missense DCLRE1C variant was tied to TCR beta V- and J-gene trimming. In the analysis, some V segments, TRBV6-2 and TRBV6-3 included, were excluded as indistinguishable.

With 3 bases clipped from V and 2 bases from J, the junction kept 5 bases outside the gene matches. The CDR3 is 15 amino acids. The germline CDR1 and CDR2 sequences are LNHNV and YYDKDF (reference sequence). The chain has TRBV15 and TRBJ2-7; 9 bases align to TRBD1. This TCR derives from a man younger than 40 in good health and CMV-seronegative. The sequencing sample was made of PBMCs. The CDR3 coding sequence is TGTGCCACCAGCAGCCGGGACAGGGTAACCTACGAGCAGTACTTC. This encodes CATSSRDRVTYEQYF. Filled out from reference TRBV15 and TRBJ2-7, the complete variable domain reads DAMVIQNPRYQVTQFGKPVTLSCSQTLNHNVMYWYQQKSSQAPKLLFHYYDKDFNNEADTPDNFQSRRPNTSFCFLDIRSPGLGDTAMYLCATSSRDRVTYEQYFGPGTRLTVT.